The rows below give T cell receptor beta chains drawn from one sample of a study of resident and recirculating memory T cells in vitiligo. The assay was immunoSEQ multiplex PCR, and TCRdb's table has in-frame clones only and misses some. The repertoire consists of 65,000 to 80,000 clones, with 92% occurring once and the leading ten covering about 5.5%. The material sequenced was blood. These receptors came from a male donor with vitiligo. Both conserved end residues are part of each CDR3. A D gene is named only where the DNA matches it firmly. Rows give clone size only sometimes, using once, few, many, or a class for an expanded clone.

CDR3nt: TGTGCCAGCAGCGTGAGGGCGGCTACCTACGAGCAGTACTTC
CDR3aa: CASSVRAATYEQYF
v_gene: TRBV25-1
abundance: -
d_gene: -
j_gene: TRBJ2-7

CDR3nt: TGTGCCAGCAGTGTAGAGGCGAGCACTGAAGCTTTCTTT
CDR3aa: CASSVEASTEAFF
v_gene: TRBV6-4
abundance: -
d_gene: -
j_gene: TRBJ1-1

CDR3nt: TGTGCCAGCAGTTACGGAGGGACAGGGTACGATGAGCAGTTCTTC
CDR3aa: CASSYGGTGYDEQFF
v_gene: TRBV6-5
abundance: -
d_gene: TRBD1
j_gene: TRBJ2-1

CDR3nt: TGTGCCAGCAGCCGAGACTCACCGGGGGCCTACGAGCAGTACTTC
CDR3aa: CASSRDSPGAYEQYF
v_gene: TRBV9
abundance: -
d_gene: -
j_gene: TRBJ2-7

CDR3nt: TGTGCCAGCTCACCACCGTCAGGGGGGAACGGGGAGCTGTTTTTT
CDR3aa: CASSPPSGGNGELFF
v_gene: TRBV18
abundance: -
d_gene: -
j_gene: TRBJ2-2

CDR3nt: TGTGCCAGCAGTGATAGCGGGAGGGCCTACGAGCAGTACTTC
CDR3aa: CASSDSGRAYEQYF
v_gene: TRBV6-1
abundance: -
d_gene: TRBD2
j_gene: TRBJ2-7

CDR3nt: TGTGCCAGCAGTGACTCGGCGGGAGAAGGGGCAGATACGCAGTATTTT
CDR3aa: CASSDSAGEGADTQYF
v_gene: TRBV6-4
abundance: -
d_gene: TRBD2
j_gene: TRBJ2-3

CDR3nt: TGCGCCAGCAGCTTGAGGCCCTCTCAAGTCACGACTAAGAACACCATATATTTT
CDR3aa: CASSLRPSQVTTKNTIYF
v_gene: TRBV5-1
abundance: -
d_gene: -
j_gene: TRBJ1-3

CDR3nt: TGTGCCAGCAGCCAGCCGGGACAGGCAATCTCTGGAAACACCATATATTTT
CDR3aa: CASSQPGQAISGNTIYF
v_gene: TRBV4-2
abundance: -
d_gene: TRBD1
j_gene: TRBJ1-3

CDR3nt: TGTGCCAGCAGCCCCCAAGTTGTGACACCCCGTACCGGGGAGCTGTTTTTT
CDR3aa: CASSPQVVTPRTGELFF
v_gene: TRBV5-6
abundance: -
d_gene: -
j_gene: TRBJ2-2

CDR3nt: TGTGCCAGCAGCTTAGGAGGGCTTGCGGGACACAATGAGCAGTTCTTC
CDR3aa: CASSLGGLAGHNEQFF
v_gene: TRBV11-2
abundance: -
d_gene: -
j_gene: TRBJ2-1

CDR3nt: TGTGCCAGCAGCTTAATCCCGGGACAGGGCAATGAGCAGTTCTTC
CDR3aa: CASSLIPGQGNEQFF
v_gene: TRBV11-2
abundance: once
d_gene: TRBD1
j_gene: TRBJ2-1

CDR3nt: TGCGCCAGCAGCCAAGATGAAAGGGACTACTCAAATGAGCAGTTCTTC
CDR3aa: CASSQDERDYSNEQFF
v_gene: TRBV4-3
abundance: -
d_gene: TRBD2
j_gene: TRBJ2-1

CDR3nt: TGTGCCAGCAGCCTGGGGACAGGGATTGGTAGCATTCAGTACTTC
CDR3aa: CASSLGTGIGSIQYF
v_gene: TRBV11-2
abundance: -
d_gene: TRBD1
j_gene: TRBJ2-4

CDR3nt: TGTGCCAGCAGTGTCCCCGTGACAGGCCCGTTCGGCACTGAAGCTTTCTTT
CDR3aa: CASSVPVTGPFGTEAFF
v_gene: TRBV2
abundance: -
d_gene: -
j_gene: TRBJ1-1

CDR3nt: TGTGCTCACACCGACAGGGGAATTACAACTGAAGCTTTCTTT
CDR3aa: CAHTDRGITTEAFF
v_gene: TRBV12-5
abundance: once
d_gene: TRBD1
j_gene: TRBJ1-1

CDR3nt: TGTGCCAGCAGCCAAGGATTATTCGGAGGCGGGACGGGGCGACAAGGTGAGCAGTTCTTC
CDR3aa: CASSQGLFGGGTGRQGEQFF
v_gene: TRBV14
abundance: -
d_gene: -
j_gene: TRBJ2-1

CDR3nt: TGCGCCAGCAGTCTTGATATTTCGGGACTAGCGTACCATGAGCAGTTCTTC
CDR3aa: CASSLDISGLAYHEQFF
v_gene: TRBV5-1
abundance: -
d_gene: TRBD2
j_gene: TRBJ2-1

CDR3nt: TGTGCCAGCAGTTTCTCCGACCCTAGGGAGCAGTTCTTC
CDR3aa: CASSFSDPREQFF
v_gene: TRBV28
abundance: -
d_gene: -
j_gene: TRBJ2-1

CDR3nt: TGTGCCAGTAGTATAGATACGACAGGGGGCAATCAGCCCCAGCATTTT
CDR3aa: CASSIDTTGGNQPQHF
v_gene: TRBV19
abundance: -
d_gene: TRBD1
j_gene: TRBJ1-5

CDR3nt: TGTGCCAGTAGCCAAATCGACAGGGGGTTTCGGGAGCAGTACTTC
CDR3aa: CASSQIDRGFREQYF
v_gene: TRBV6-6
abundance: -
d_gene: TRBD1
j_gene: TRBJ2-7

CDR3nt: TGTGCCAGCTCACCAGCCAGCGGGACAGATACGCAGTATTTT
CDR3aa: CASSPASGTDTQYF
v_gene: TRBV18
abundance: once
d_gene: -
j_gene: TRBJ2-3